The T cell receptor (beta chain) under discussion was sequenced for a study of cytomegalovirus exposure and HLA in healthy donors. Both 60 Vbeta primers and 13 Jbeta primers went into the PCR. TCRdb keeps only in-frame clones here, not all; method: immunoSEQ multiplex PCR. The profile covers nearly 110,000 clones, with 75% appearing a single time and around 2.8% taken by the ten largest. The V and J ends lost 3 bases and 1 base, in that order; junction bases with no gene match: 6. The CDR3 length is 16 residues. Germline assignment: CDR1 ENHRY and CDR2 SYGVKD. This clone was recorded once. This TCR was sampled from a male donor in good health and CMV-seropositive. The sample comprised PBMCs. The rearrangement uses TRBV10-3 and TRBJ2-5; 9 bases map to TRBD1. The CDR3 sequence: CAISDRSGQGQETQYF. Here the CDR3 DNA reads TGTGCCATCAGTGACAGATCGGGACAGGGCCAAGAGACCCAGTACTTC.